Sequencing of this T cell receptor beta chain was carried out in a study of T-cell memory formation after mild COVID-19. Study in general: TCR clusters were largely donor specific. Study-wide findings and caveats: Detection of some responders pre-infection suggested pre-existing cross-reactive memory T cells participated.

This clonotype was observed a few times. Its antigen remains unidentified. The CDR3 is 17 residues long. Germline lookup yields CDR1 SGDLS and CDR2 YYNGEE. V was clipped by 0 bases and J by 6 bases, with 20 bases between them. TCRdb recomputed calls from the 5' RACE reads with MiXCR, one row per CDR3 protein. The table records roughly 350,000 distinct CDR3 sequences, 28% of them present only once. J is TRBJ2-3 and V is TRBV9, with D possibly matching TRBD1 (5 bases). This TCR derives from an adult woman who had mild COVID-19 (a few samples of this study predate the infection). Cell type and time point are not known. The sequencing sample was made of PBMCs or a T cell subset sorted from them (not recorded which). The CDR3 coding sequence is TGTGCCAGCAGCGTAGAAGGGGCCCCCCGGTTATTGGATACGCAGTATTTT. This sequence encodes CASSVEGAPRLLDTQYF.